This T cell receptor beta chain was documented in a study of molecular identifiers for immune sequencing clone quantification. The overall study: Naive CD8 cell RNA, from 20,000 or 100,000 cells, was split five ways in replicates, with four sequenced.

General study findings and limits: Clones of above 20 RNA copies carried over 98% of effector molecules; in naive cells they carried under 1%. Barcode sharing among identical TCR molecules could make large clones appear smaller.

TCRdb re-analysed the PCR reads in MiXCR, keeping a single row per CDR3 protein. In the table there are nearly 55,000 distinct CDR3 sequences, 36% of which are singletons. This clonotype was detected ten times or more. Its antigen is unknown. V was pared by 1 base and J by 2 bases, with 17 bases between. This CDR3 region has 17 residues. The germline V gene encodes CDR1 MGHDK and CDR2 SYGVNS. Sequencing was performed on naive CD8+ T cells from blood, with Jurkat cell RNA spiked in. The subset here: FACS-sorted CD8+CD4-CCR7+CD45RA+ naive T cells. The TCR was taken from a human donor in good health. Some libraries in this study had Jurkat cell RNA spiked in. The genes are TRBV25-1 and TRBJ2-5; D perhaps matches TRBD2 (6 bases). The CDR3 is CASSESAGFNGQETQYF. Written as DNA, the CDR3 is TGTGCCAGCAGTGAATCGGCGGGATTCAATGGGCAAGAGACCCAGTACTTC.